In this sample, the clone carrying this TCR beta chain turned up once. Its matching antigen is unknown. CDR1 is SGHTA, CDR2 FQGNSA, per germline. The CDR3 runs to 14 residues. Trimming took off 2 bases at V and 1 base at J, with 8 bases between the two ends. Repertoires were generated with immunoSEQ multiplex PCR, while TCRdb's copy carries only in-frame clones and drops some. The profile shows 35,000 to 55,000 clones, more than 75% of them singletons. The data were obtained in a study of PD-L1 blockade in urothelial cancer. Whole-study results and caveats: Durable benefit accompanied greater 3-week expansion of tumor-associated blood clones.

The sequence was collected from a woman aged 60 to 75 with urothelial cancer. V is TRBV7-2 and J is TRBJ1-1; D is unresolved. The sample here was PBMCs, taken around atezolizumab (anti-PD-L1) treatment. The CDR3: CASSLKAGNTEAFF. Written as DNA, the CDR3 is TGTGCCAGCAGCTTAAAGGCAGGGAACACTGAAGCTTTCTTT.